A single sample is the source of the 18 T cell receptor beta chains below, sequenced in a study of cytomegalovirus exposure and HLA in healthy donors. The repertoire was sequenced with immunoSEQ multiplex PCR; TCRdb's copy has only in-frame clones and lacks some. The sample yields under 250,000 clones, around 86% seen once. Material for sequencing was PBMCs. Receptors originate from a woman aged 18-29 years in good health and CMV-seropositive.

CDR3 DNA: TGTGCCAGCAGCTCCGGCAGAGGGCGGGAAGCTTTCTTT. This codes for CASSSGRGREAFF. The rearrangement joins TRBV5-6 to TRBJ1-1, with D unresolved. The CDR3 loop spans 13 amino acids. Trimming left V 3 bases short and J 8 bases short, with 14 bases between. Germline V CDR1 and CDR2: SGHDT, YYEEEE.

The chain links TRBV19 to TRBJ1-1, with D uncertain. Trimming took off 8 bases at V and 1 base at J, with 5 bases between the two ends. Looked up from germline, CDR1 is LNHDA and CDR2 is SQIVND (reference sequence). This CDR3 is 11 amino acids long. The CDR3 loop is CASPENTEAFF. The CDR3 DNA follows: TGTGCCAGTCCAGAGAACACTGAAGCTTTCTTT.

The V and J genes are TRBV27 and TRBJ2-7; 9 bases align to TRBD2. From germline, CDR1 is MNHEY and CDR2 SMNVEV (reference sequence). V shed 5 bases, J shed 2 bases, and the junction held 10 bases outside the gene matches. The CDR3 is made up of 16 amino acids. The CDR3 here is CASSPEVAGAAYEQYF. The CDR3 nucleotides read TGTGCCAGCAGTCCGGAAGTAGCGGGAGCCGCCTACGAGCAGTACTTC.

The genes are TRBV27 and TRBJ2-7, with 8 positions matching TRBD1. Trimming removed 10 bases from V and 4 bases from J; junction bases left unmatched: 9. This CDR3 has 13 residues. Germline loops: CDR1 MNHEY, CDR2 SMNVEV (reference sequence). This CDR3 reads CANRQGARYEQYF. CDR3 sequence (DNA): TGTGCCAACAGGCAGGGGGCGCGATACGAGCAGTACTTC.

This CDR3 is CASRPGQVGSEQYF. CDR3 sequence (DNA): TGTGCCAGCAGGCCGGGACAGGTCGGATCCGAGCAGTACTTC. The chain employs TRBV2 and TRBJ2-7; TRBD1 agrees at 8 bases. The junction had 10 bases not matched to a gene; V was cut back by 6 bases and J by 6 bases. The CDR3 is 14 amino acids. Germline V CDR1 and CDR2: SNHLY, FYNNEI. Full variable domain (rest looked up from reference TRBV2 and TRBJ2-7): EPEVTQTPSHQVTQMGQEVILRCVPISNHLYFYWYRQILGQKVEFLVSFYNNEISEKSEIFDDQFSVERPDGSNFTLKIRSTKLEDSAMYFCASRPGQVGSEQYFGPGTRLTVT.

The genes are TRBV7-2 and TRBJ1-4, with 8 bases lining up with TRBD1. This CDR3 region has 16 residues. J gave up 6 bases and V 0 bases, and 6 bases lay outside the gene matches. The germline gives CDR1 SGHTA, CDR2 FQGNSA. DNA for the CDR3: TGTGCCAGCAGCTTAGCCGGGCAGGGGGCTCATGAAAAACTGTTTTTT. Amino acids: CASSLAGQGAHEKLFF. The variable domain in full, with the rest retrieved from reference TRBV7-2 and TRBJ1-4, is GAGVSQSPSNKVTEKGKDVELRCDPISGHTALYWYRQSLGQGLEFLIYFQGNSAPDKSGLPSDRFSAERTGGSVSTLTIQRTQQEDSAVYLCASSLAGQGAHEKLFFGSGTQLSVL.

The genes are TRBV4-2 and TRBJ2-3; 8 bases line up with TRBD2. The CDR3 is 15 amino acids. The germline CDR1 and CDR2 sequences are LGHNA and YNFKEQ. V shed 3 bases, J shed 8 bases, and the junction held 10 bases outside the gene matches. The DNA for the CDR3 is TGTGCCAGCAGCCACGGACTAGCTGACGGGGGTACGCAGTATTTT. As protein: CASSHGLADGGTQYF.

The V and J genes are TRBV27 and TRBJ2-7; TRBD2 agrees at 11 bases. Unmatched junction bases numbered 3, after V lost 5 bases and J lost 3 bases. Germline V gene data show CDR1 as MNHEY and CDR2 as SMNVEV (reference sequence). The CDR3 runs to 14 residues. The DNA for the CDR3 is TGTGCCAGCAGTAGGCTAGCGGGAGGCTACGAGCAGTACTTC. It specifies CASSRLAGGYEQYF.

A single count supports this clone. V is TRBV5-1 and J is TRBJ2-5; D gene uncertain. With 1 base removed from V and 1 base from J, the gap between germline ends came to 11 bases. Germline values: CDR1 SGHRS, CDR2 YFSETQ. The CDR3 has 15 amino acids. CDR3 in amino acids: CASSLTRIPQETQYF. In nucleotides, the CDR3 is TGCGCCAGCAGCTTGACGCGGATCCCCCAAGAGACCCAGTACTTC.

The V and J genes are TRBV29-1 and TRBJ1-4; weak D call: TRBD1 (6 bases). Germline values: CDR1 SQVTM, CDR2 ANQGSEA. Trimming pared 2 bases from V and 8 bases from J, leaving 15 bases between. The CDR3 is made up of 14 amino acids. The CDR3 bases are TGCAGCGTTGAATTGGTGGGGCAGGGGGAAAAACTGTTTTTT. Translating it yields CSVELVGQGEKLFF.

This clone has just one count. This sequence joins TRBV30 and TRBJ1-5, with 8 bases identical to TRBD1. J was trimmed by 9 bases and V by 5 bases; bases with no gene match: 15. The CDR3 covers 15 residues. Germline V CDR1 and CDR2: GTSNPN, SVGIG (reference sequence). CDR3 sequence reads: CAWALGTGVQSPQHF. The CDR3 coding sequence is TGTGCCTGGGCTCTCGGGACAGGCGTTCAATCGCCCCAGCATTTT. Full variable domain (remainder filled in from reference TRBV30 and TRBJ1-5): SQTIHQWPATLVQPVGSPLSLECTVEGTSNPNLYWYRQAAGRGLQLLFYSVGIGQISSEVPQNLSASRPQDRQFILSSKKLLLSDSGFYLCAWALGTGVQSPQHFGDGTRLSIL.

This sequence joins TRBV19 and TRBJ1-5, with D uncertain. Germline CDR1 and CDR2: LNHDA and SQIVND (reference sequence). The CDR3 has 15 amino acids. V lost 1 base and J 2 bases, leaving 9 bases between the germline ends. This chain's CDR3 is CASSIAAIGNQPQHF. The CDR3 DNA is TGTGCCAGTAGTATAGCTGCGATTGGCAATCAGCCCCAGCATTTT.

The chain carries TRBV4-1 and TRBJ1-2, with TRBD1 matching 7 bases. Germline loops: CDR1 MGHRA, CDR2 YSYEKL. V lost 0 bases, J lost 3 bases, and 7 bases stayed unmatched. The CDR3 extends over 16 amino acids. The chain's CDR3 is CASSQEGEGGYYGYTF. The DNA for the CDR3 is TGCGCCAGCAGCCAAGAAGGCGAAGGGGGCTACTATGGCTACACCTTC.

This chain uses TRBV5-1 with TRBJ1-5; 9 bases agree with TRBD1. With V trimmed by 4 bases and J by 7 bases, 9 bases remained unmatched. The CDR3 runs 15 residues. Germline V gives CDR1 SGHRS, CDR2 YFSETQ. CDR3: CASSATGGRGQPQHF. The CDR3 DNA follows: TGCGCCAGCAGCGCAACAGGGGGCAGGGGACAGCCCCAGCATTTT.

This CDR3 reads CASSYNPTPTGELFF. The CDR3 nucleotides read TGTGCCAGCAGTTACAACCCGACACCTACCGGGGAGCTGTTTTTT. The V and J genes are TRBV6-5 and TRBJ2-2; D is ambiguous. This CDR3 region has 15 residues. Looked up from germline, CDR1 is MNHEY and CDR2 is SVGAGI. The germline V and J ends were trimmed by 2 bases and 5 bases, with 12 bases remaining between them.

The V and J genes are TRBV21-1 and TRBJ1-2; the DNA was not used to check the table's D call, TRBD1. TRBV21-1 is a listed pseudogene. The CDR3 loop spans 15 amino acids. As DNA, the CDR3 is TGTGCCAGCAGCTTTACAGGGGAGGTGGACTATGGCTACACCTTC. Translating gives CASSFTGEVDYGYTF.

The rearrangement joins TRBV30 to TRBJ2-1; 7 bases are a match to TRBD1. The CDR3 consists of 17 residues. CDR1 and CDR2 from the germline V gene are GTSNPN and SVGIG (reference sequence). V was pared by 0 bases and J by 0 bases, with 8 bases of the junction left unmatched. The chain's CDR3 is CAWSVLDRFSSYNEQFF. In DNA form, the CDR3 reads TGTGCCTGGAGTGTACTGGACAGGTTCAGCTCCTACAATGAGCAGTTCTTC.

The chain is built from TRBV10-2 and TRBJ2-1, with D possibly matching TRBD2 (6 bases). Trimming cost V 5 bases and J 3 bases, with 11 bases left between them. The germline V gene encodes CDR1 WSHSY and CDR2 SAAADI. The CDR3 length is 14 residues. CDR3 loop: CASSRRDRYNEQFF. CDR3 in DNA: TGCGCCAGCAGTAGGAGGGATCGCTACAATGAGCAGTTCTTC.